A selection of T cell receptor beta chains follows, all from one sample in a study of T cell repertoires in ileal Crohn's disease. Some clones are missing from TCRdb's copy, which holds only in-frame ones; the method was immunoSEQ multiplex PCR. This sample has some 17,000 clones; approximately 86% occur once, and the top ten carry 4.5% to 6%. The sample taken for sequencing was ileal tissue. The receptor source for this set is an adult with Crohn's disease. Both conserved end residues are part of each CDR3. A D gene is named only where the DNA matches it firmly. Expanded clones are given a class, and other clones once, few, many or no size at all.

v_call	d_call	clone_size	j_call	cdr3_aa	cdr3_nt
TRBV5-1	TRBD2	-	TRBJ2-2	CATPSLATGELFF	TGCGCCACGCCTTCACTAGCGACCGGGGAGCTGTTTTTT
TRBV19	-	-	TRBJ2-1	CASSIGREVYNEQFF	TGTGCCAGTAGTATAGGGCGGGAAGTATACAATGAGCAGTTCTTC
TRBV4-2	TRBD2	-	TRBJ2-3	CASSSRTSLSTDTQYF	TGTGCCAGCAGCTCTCGGACTAGCCTAAGCACAGATACGCAGTATTTT
TRBV30	TRBD2	-	TRBJ2-5	CAWSRGGSGRETQYF	TGTGCCTGGAGTCGCGGCGGGAGTGGAAGGGAGACCCAGTACTTC
TRBV7-3	TRBD2	once	TRBJ2-1	CASSFGTSGRNEQFF	TGTGCCAGCAGCTTCGGGACTAGCGGGAGAAATGAGCAGTTCTTC
TRBV5-1	-	-	TRBJ1-6	CASSLVVGGDSPLHF	TGCGCCAGCAGCTTGGTTGTAGGGGGAGATTCACCCCTCCACTTT
TRBV27	-	-	TRBJ2-2	CASSLEGAAGELFF	TGTGCCAGCAGTTTAGAAGGGGCGGCCGGGGAGCTGTTTTTT
TRBV28	-	-	TRBJ2-2	CASTQLLGPSNTGELFF	TGTGCCAGCACCCAACTTTTGGGGCCGTCGAACACCGGGGAGCTGTTTTTT
TRBV9	TRBD2	-	TRBJ2-7	CASSGRDGAYEQYF	TGTGCCAGCAGTGGGAGGGACGGGGCCTACGAGCAGTACTTC
TRBV5-1	-	-	TRBJ2-5	CASSLGTVALGETQYF	TGCGCCAGCAGCTTGGGGACAGTCGCCCTGGGGGAGACCCAGTACTTC
TRBV19	TRBD2	-	TRBJ2-3	CASIPRGGTPDTDTQYF	TGTGCCAGTATACCCCGGGGGGGAACTCCCGACACAGATACGCAGTATTTT
TRBV7-6	-	-	TRBJ2-3	CASSLAQGLLTQYF	TGTGCCAGCAGCTTAGCCCAGGGGCTCCTCACGCAGTATTTT
TRBV5-4	-	-	TRBJ2-1	CAAVAYNEQFF	TGTGCAGCGGTAGCATACAATGAGCAGTTCTTC
TRBV7-2	-	-	TRBJ2-1	CASSSTPGDEQFF	TGTGCCAGCAGCTCCACTCCAGGGGATGAGCAGTTCTTC
TRBV7-9	TRBD2	-	TRBJ2-7	CASSSDKGLAGLYEQYF	TGTGCCAGCAGTTCGGATAAAGGTCTAGCGGGTCTCTACGAGCAGTACTTC
TRBV10-3	TRBD2	-	TRBJ2-7	CAIRGTSESYEQYF	TGTGCCATCAGGGGGACTAGCGAGTCCTACGAGCAGTACTTC
TRBV18	-	-	TRBJ2-7	CASSPAGGSEQYF	TGTGCCAGCTCACCTGCGGGTGGGAGCGAGCAGTACTTC
TRBV5-1	TRBD1	-	TRBJ1-2	CASSPTGQPGENYGYTF	TGCGCCAGCAGCCCGACGGGACAGCCAGGGGAAAACTATGGCTACACCTTC
TRBV29-1	TRBD2	-	TRBJ2-7	CSVASLAGGLGEQYF	TGCAGCGTTGCTTCACTAGCGGGGGGACTGGGCGAGCAGTACTTC
TRBV5-1	TRBD2	-	TRBJ2-1	CASSLAPAGYRTSGDYNEQFF	TGCGCCAGCAGCTTGGCCCCGGCAGGTTACCGGACTAGCGGAGACTACAATGAGCAGTTCTTC
TRBV5-1	-	few	TRBJ1-1	CASSSGSRPEAFF	TGCGCCAGCAGCTCGGGGTCCCGCCCTGAAGCTTTCTTT
TRBV6-4	-	-	TRBJ1-1	CASSAEMNTEAFF	TGTGCCAGCAGTGCTGAGATGAACACTGAAGCTTTCTTT
TRBV18	-	-	TRBJ2-7	CASSLGGGQGNEQYF	TGTGCCAGCTCACTAGGGGGGGGACAAGGCAACGAGCAGTACTTC
TRBV11-2	TRBD1	-	TRBJ2-5	CASSSLQGYQETQYF	TGTGCCAGCAGCTCTTTACAGGGGTACCAAGAGACCCAGTACTTC
TRBV19	-	-	TRBJ2-3	CASSTFGTLGTDTQYF	TGTGCCAGTAGTACCTTTGGAACACTAGGCACAGATACGCAGTATTTT
TRBV6-6	TRBD1	-	TRBJ2-2	CARGQGAETGELFF	TGTGCCCGGGGACAGGGGGCGGAGACCGGGGAGCTGTTTTTT
TRBV14	-	-	TRBJ2-1	CASSQRTAVLF	TGTGCCAGCAGCCAAAGGACAGCGGTACTCTTC
TRBV5-1	-	-	TRBJ2-3	CASSLGTPLTDTQYF	TGCGCCAGCAGCTTGGGGACACCACTCACAGATACGCAGTATTTT
TRBV28	-	-	TRBJ1-4	CASSSTPESLGPKLFF	TGTGCCAGCAGTTCGACCCCCGAGTCCCTGGGGCCAAAACTGTTTTTT
TRBV2	-	-	TRBJ1-1	CASSEGERLNTEAFF	TGTGCCAGCAGTGAGGGAGAACGGTTGAACACTGAAGCTTTCTTT
TRBV6-1	-	once	TRBJ2-7	CASSEDPQGYEQYF	TGTGCCAGCAGTGAAGATCCACAGGGCTACGAGCAGTACTTC
TRBV30	-	-	TRBJ1-1	CAWRGKWTGKTEAFF	TGTGCCTGGAGAGGAAAGTGGACGGGGAAAACTGAAGCTTTCTTT
TRBV10-2	TRBD2	-	TRBJ2-2	CASSERSGRSGELFF	TGCGCCAGCAGTGAACGTAGCGGGAGGTCCGGGGAGCTGTTTTTT
TRBV27	-	-	TRBJ2-7	CASSLHGLYPYEQYF	TGTGCCAGCAGTTTACATGGCCTTTACCCCTACGAGCAGTACTTC
TRBV28	-	-	TRBJ1-4	CASSLIGATNEKLFF	TGTGCCAGCAGTTTAATAGGAGCAACTAATGAAAAACTGTTTTTT
TRBV11-3	-	-	TRBJ2-5	CASSLGQGWYQETQYF	TGTGCCAGCAGCTTAGGGCAGGGATGGTACCAAGAGACCCAGTACTTC
TRBV5-1	TRBD1	-	TRBJ1-2	CASSLDGQGAGGYTF	TGCGCCAGCAGCTTGGACGGACAGGGGGCGGGCGGCTACACCTTC
TRBV5-1	TRBD1	-	TRBJ2-7	CASRRDRVQTYEQYF	TGCGCCAGCAGGCGGGACAGGGTGCAGACCTACGAGCAGTACTTC
TRBV6-1	-	-	TRBJ2-7	CASSWTATVYEQYF	TGTGCCAGCAGCTGGACAGCCACCGTATACGAGCAGTACTTC
TRBV7-8	-	-	TRBJ2-2	CASSLLSGNTGELFF	TGTGCCAGCAGCTTATTAAGCGGGAACACCGGGGAGCTGTTTTTT
TRBV6-5	-	-	TRBJ2-5	CASSRPKETQYF	TGTGCCAGCAGTCGCCCTAAAGAGACCCAGTACTTC
TRBV5-1	TRBD2	-	TRBJ2-1	CASSLGGTSGYNEQFF	TGCGCCAGCAGCTTGGGTGGGACTAGCGGGTACAATGAGCAGTTCTTC
TRBV5-1	-	-	TRBJ2-1	CASSPGGSYNEQFF	TGCGCCAGCAGCCCAGGAGGGTCCTACAATGAGCAGTTCTTC
TRBV28	-	-	TRBJ2-5	CASSSFPTRPFQETQYF	TGTGCCAGCAGTTCCTTTCCGACAAGGCCATTCCAAGAGACCCAGTACTTC
TRBV29-1	-	-	TRBJ1-2	CSVGRGANYGYTF	TGCAGCGTTGGGAGGGGCGCTAACTATGGCTACACCTTC